This TCR beta chain derives from a study of early T cells in non-severe SARS-CoV-2 infection. Study context: Unpaired chains resulted from sequencing bulk RNA of unsorted whole blood. Regarding the study as a whole: In VDJdb matching, anti-spike CD8 responses were favored while private and CD4 specificities went missing.

Individual cDNA molecules were tagged with unique molecular identifiers, the study reported. TCRdb itself ran the 5' RACE reads through MiXCR, one entry per CDR3 protein. The sample lists 90,000 to 120,000 distinct CDR3 sequences; 11% were seen once. Per the germline V gene, CDR1 is SNHLY and CDR2 is FYNNEI. The V and J ends lost 7 bases and 4 bases, in that order; junction bases with no gene match: 10. The CDR3 is 15 amino acids. The table lists this clonotype with a few counts. What it binds is not known. V gene TRBV2 combines with J gene TRBJ2-3; 8 bases align to TRBD2. The sample taken for sequencing was whole blood. The sequence was obtained from an adult who was a healthcare worker with PCR-confirmed SARS-CoV-2 infection or an uninfected control (not recorded which). The CDR3 region has the DNA TGTGCCAGCACGGGGGCGGGAGGAGGAGCAGATACGCAGTATTTT. This gives the protein CASTGAGGGADTQYF.